The 29 T cell receptor beta chains presented below share a single source sample, sequenced in a study of blood T cells in healthy people across ages (dated by TCRdb to the mid-2010s). Receptor libraries were prepared by 5' RACE. For sequencing, an Illumina HiSeq 2500 was employed. A second roughly 6 to 11 cycle PCR used a sample-barcoded 5' primer and a J-beta primer mix. TCRdb passed the public sequencing reads through fastp at Q25 and MiXCR, retaining productive beta sequences. Every distinct CDR3 protein forms one entry, paired with its most common genes and DNA. Here the sample has about 1.4 million distinct CDR3 sequences; approximately 59% occur a single time. 6.7% of the sample goes to the ten largest clones. Sequenced material: blood. Source of these receptors: a man between 18 and 35 years old in good health.

The chain is built from TRBV20-1 and TRBJ2-5; D is ambiguous. The germline CDR1 and CDR2 sequences are DFQATT and SNEGSKA (reference sequence). The V and J ends lost 3 bases and 11 bases respectively, with 13 bases between them. The CDR3 is 11 amino acids. The DNA of the CDR3 is TGCAGTGCTAGGACTCCTCTCCGTCAGTACTTC. Translation gives CSARTPLRQYF.

This chain connects TRBV5-1 to TRBJ2-1; tentative D call: TRBD2 (6 bases). This CDR3 comprises 15 residues. V lost 4 bases and J lost 3, with 14 bases in between. Germline V gene data show CDR1 as SGHRS and CDR2 as YFSETQ. The CDR3 sequence is CASSPWGEDYNEQFF. The CDR3 coding sequence is TGCGCCAGCAGCCCTTGGGGGGAGGACTACAATGAGCAGTTCTTC.

The gene calls are TRBV27 and TRBJ2-1; D might be TRBD1 (6 bases). With the DNA end fitting TRBJ2-7 better, the J assignment may be wrong. CDR3 size: 13 residues. Germline V gives CDR1 MNHEY, CDR2 SMNVEV (reference sequence). The CDR3 sequence: CASRAGDFYEQYF. In nucleotides, the CDR3 is TGTGCCAGCCGGGCAGGGGATTTCTACGAGCAGTACTTC.

This clonotype was seen a handful of times. The chain couples TRBV7-8 to TRBJ1-1; weak D call: TRBD1 (6 bases). V was clipped by 4 bases and J by 5 bases, with 29 bases between them. This CDR3 region has 19 residues. The V gene's germline CDR1 is SGHVS and CDR2 FQNEAQ. The CDR3 loop reads CASSYPGSGHPKFGTEAFF. The CDR3 nucleotides read TGTGCCAGCAGCTACCCCGGATCGGGACACCCTAAATTCGGGACTGAAGCTTTCTTT.

V gene TRBV7-9 combines with J gene TRBJ2-1, with 8 bases fitting TRBD1. Looked up from germline, CDR1 is SEHNR and CDR2 is FQNEAQ (reference sequence). V lost 5 bases, J lost 9 bases, and 12 bases stayed unmatched. This CDR3 is built from 15 residues. This CDR3 is CASSRQGLPGGEQFF. The DNA for the CDR3 is TGTGCCAGCAGCCGACAGGGGCTCCCGGGCGGTGAGCAGTTCTTC. The whole variable domain, remainder taken from reference TRBV7-9 and TRBJ2-1, is DTGVSQNPRHKITKRGQNVTFRCDPISEHNRLYWYRQTLGQGPEFLTYFQNEAQLEKSRLLSDRFSAERPKGSFSTLEIQRTEQGDSAMYLCASSRQGLPGGEQFFGPGTRLTVL.

About this clonotype: This may stem from a read error, because a much larger clone lies one nucleotide away. The CDR3 carries no conserved terminal phenylalanine or tryptophan, so it likely arises from a read error. The J gene is TRBJ2-5, the V gene TRBV3-1, with D unclear. The CDR3 runs 12 residues. The germline CDR1 and CDR2 sequences are LGHDT and YNNKEL (reference sequence). The V gene lost 0 bases and the J gene lost 5 bases, with 4 bases spanning the gap. The CDR3 sequence is CASSQEGETQYL. DNA of the CDR3: TGTGCCAGCAGCCAAGAGGGGGAGACCCAGTACTTA.

This chain links TRBV4-1 with TRBJ2-7; weak D call: TRBD2 (6 bases). Per the germline V gene, CDR1 is MGHRA and CDR2 is YSYEKL. This CDR3 is built from 15 residues. The V gene lost 1 base and the J gene lost 2 bases, with 12 bases spanning the gap. The CDR3, as DNA: TGCGCCAGCAGCCAAGTGGGGGGAGAAACCTACGAGCAGTACTTC. This sequence encodes CASSQVGGETYEQYF.

The chain combines TRBV10-3 with TRBJ1-2; D ambiguous. The CDR3 runs 11 residues. From germline, CDR1 is ENHRY and CDR2 SYGVKD. Trimming stripped 3 bases from V and 7 bases from J, with 6 bases between. CDR3 DNA sequence: TGTGCCATCAGTGATCCGTCTGGCTACACCTTC. This gives the protein CAISDPSGYTF.

This chain uses TRBV5-1 with TRBJ2-5; 7 positions agree with TRBD2. The J call could be wrong; TRBJ2-7 is a better fit for the DNA end. Germline V gives CDR1 SGHRS, CDR2 YFSETQ. This CDR3 region has 17 residues. The CDR3 sequence: CASSLSLSGMNGREQYF. In DNA, the CDR3 is TGCGCCAGCAGCTTGTCCCTGAGCGGGATGAACGGGCGCGAGCAGTACTTC.

CDR3 loop: CASGIADEKLFF. CDR3 DNA: TGTGCCAGCGGGATCGCTGATGAAAAACTGTTTTTT. This chain connects TRBV7-9 to TRBJ1-4; D is unclear. V lost 8 bases and J lost 6, with 10 bases in between. Germline V gives CDR1 SEHNR, CDR2 FQNEAQ (reference sequence). There are 12 residues in the CDR3.

A few counts support this clonotype. DNA of the CDR3: TGTGCCAGCAGCCAAGTCCTCGGGGGAGGACCCGAGCAGTACTTC. It is translated as CASSQVLGGGPEQYF. V gene TRBV14 combines with J gene TRBJ2-7, with D possibly TRBD2 on 6 matching bases. CDR1 and CDR2 from the germline V gene are SGHDN and FVKESK. The V end lost 1 base, the J end lost 6 bases, and 16 bases lay between the germline ends. The CDR3 spans 15 residues.

The chain joins TRBV7-6 to TRBJ2-3, with D possibly TRBD2 on 6 matching bases. The ends were cut back, 5 bases at V and 2 bases at J, with 11 bases in the middle. The CDR3 extends over 14 amino acids. CDR1 is SGHVS and CDR2 is FNYEAQ in the germline V gene. CDR3 coding DNA: TGTGCCAGCAGCATTAGCGGAAACACAGATACGCAGTATTTT. Amino acids: CASSISGNTDTQYF.

The CDR3 DNA reads as TGTGCCAGCAGTTACTCGGTAGGCGGGGGAGAGTATAATTCACCCCTCCACTTT. Its protein is CASSYSVGGGEYNSPLHF. The genes are TRBV6-5 and TRBJ1-6; tentative D call: TRBD1 (5 bases). Germline values: CDR1 MNHEY, CDR2 SVGAGI. This CDR3 is 18 amino acids long. The germline V and J ends were trimmed by 0 bases and 4 bases, with 16 bases remaining between them.

The V gene is TRBV10-3, the J gene TRBJ1-4; the D is unclear. Between the trimmed V and J ends, which lost 2 bases and 8 bases, there was a span of 9 bases. Looked up from germline, CDR1 is ENHRY and CDR2 is SYGVKD. The CDR3 loop spans 13 amino acids. This CDR3 is CAISEREREKLFF. CDR3 in DNA: TGTGCCATCAGTGAGAGGGAACGGGAAAAACTGTTTTTT.

Regarding this clonotype: No conserved phenylalanine or tryptophan is present at the end of the CDR3, so a read error is the likely explanation. This chain links TRBV27 with TRBJ2-1, with D possibly matching TRBD2 (6 bases). Trimming left V 8 bases short and J 12 bases short, with 14 bases between. The CDR3 extends over 11 amino acids. In germline, CDR1 is MNHEY, CDR2 SMNVEV (reference sequence). The CDR3 DNA is TGTGCCAGCGGGCCTCTAGCGCGGCAGTTCGTC. This translates into CASGPLARQFV.

This sequence joins TRBV4-1 and TRBJ2-4, with D hard to call. The tail of the sequence fits TRBJ2-7 better, so the J call may be wrong. The CDR3 extends over 16 amino acids. Germline CDR1 and CDR2: MGHRA and YSYEKL. CDR3 DNA: TGCGCCAGCAGCCAAGCAGTCCGAAGCCAGGCCTACGAGCAGTACTTC. The encoded protein is CASSQAVRSQAYEQYF.

This chain uses TRBV7-2 with TRBJ2-5, with D hard to call. Germline V gives CDR1 SGHTA, CDR2 FQGNSA. The CDR3 extends over 15 amino acids. V gave up 5 bases and J gave up 0 bases, with 13 bases separating them. The CDR3 nucleotides are TGTGCCAGCAGCGTGGTGCGGACGTACCAAGAGACCCAGTACTTC. It translates to CASSVVRTYQETQYF. The whole variable domain, remainder taken from reference TRBV7-2 and TRBJ2-5, is GAGVSQSPSNKVTEKGKDVELRCDPISGHTALYWYRQSLGQGLEFLIYFQGNSAPDKSGLPSDRFSAERTGGSVSTLTIQRTQQEDSAVYLCASSVVRTYQETQYFGPGTRLLVL.

V usage is TRBV4-1 and J usage is TRBJ1-5; D unclear. This CDR3 spans 16 amino acids. The germline CDR1 and CDR2 sequences are MGHRA and YSYEKL. With 0 bases removed from V and 2 bases from J, the gap between germline ends came to 11 bases. The CDR3 DNA follows: TGCGCCAGCAGCCAAGATCCTCACGCGGGCAATCAGCCCCAGCATTTT. Translating it yields CASSQDPHAGNQPQHF.

This clonotype is a singleton in its sample. The genes are TRBV12-3 or TRBV12-4 and TRBJ1-4, with unresolved D. The V gene lost 5 bases and the J gene lost 5 bases, with 15 bases spanning the gap. The CDR3 sequence is 15 residues long. In DNA, the CDR3 is TGTGCCAGCAGTAGCAGGACGGCCCGAAATGAAAAACTGTTTTTT. It encodes CASSSRTARNEKLFF.

In this sample, this clonotype turned up once. Since the CDR3 does not end with the conserved phenylalanine or tryptophan, this likely comes from a read error. The chain has TRBV6-2 or TRBV6-3 and TRBJ2-7, with D maybe TRBD1 (5 bases). The germline V gene has CDR1 MNHEY and CDR2 SVGEGT. The V end was cut by 0 bases, the J end by 6 bases, with 18 bases between. The CDR3 extends over 16 amino acids. For the CDR3, the DNA is TGTGCCAGCAGTTACTCCCCCGGAGACGGACATCCCGAGCAGTACTTA. It is translated as CASSYSPGDGHPEQYL.

This rearrangement joins TRBV12-3 or TRBV12-4 to TRBJ2-5, with 10 bases fitting TRBD1. The DNA end is more similar to TRBJ2-7, so the J call may be wrong. This CDR3 has 14 residues. CDR3 bases: TGTGCCAGCACCCCGGGACAGGGGTATTACGAGCAGTACTTC. Residues: CASTPGQGYYEQYF.

The rearrangement joins TRBV11-2 to TRBJ2-7, with 8 bases matching TRBD1. The CDR3 is 15 residues long. V trimming: 4 bases; J trimming: 2 bases; junction bases outside the gene matches: 7. Germline values: CDR1 SGHAT, CDR2 FQNNGV. The CDR3 is CASSSVRGRPYEQYF. The CDR3 DNA is TGTGCCAGCAGCTCCGTCAGGGGGCGGCCCTACGAGCAGTACTTC.

Of note for this clonotype: One end of the junction does not line up with germline, which may come from a read error. This chain connects TRBV3-1 to TRBJ2-5; TRBD2 matches at 7 bases. The CDR3 sequence is 16 residues long. The germline V gene encodes CDR1 LGHDT and CDR2 YNNKEL (reference sequence). The CDR3 DNA sequence: TGTGTCAGCAGCCAAGCCCCCGCCACCCTAGCGGATGAGCAGTACTTC. Amino acids: CVSSQAPATLADEQYF.

This clonotype was found a few times. This chain joins TRBV5-1 and TRBJ1-2; D perhaps matches TRBD1 (5 bases). Per the germline V gene, CDR1 is SGHRS and CDR2 is YFSETQ. The CDR3 sequence is 13 residues long. The V and J ends lost 2 bases and 8 bases respectively, with 13 bases between them. This chain's CDR3 is CASSLTGIQGYTF. As DNA, the CDR3 is TGCGCCAGCAGCTTAACAGGCATTCAGGGCTACACCTTC.

The chain uses TRBV7-9 and TRBJ2-7; 9 bases align to TRBD1. V shed 3 bases, J shed 0 bases, and the junction held 12 bases outside the gene matches. In germline, CDR1 is SEHNR, CDR2 FQNEAQ (reference sequence). The CDR3 sequence is 18 residues long. The CDR3 sequence is CASSFGGTGPLSSYEQYF. The CDR3 coding sequence is TGTGCCAGCAGCTTCGGTGGGACAGGGCCTTTGAGCTCCTACGAGCAGTACTTC.

This chain uses TRBV15 with TRBJ1-5; D is perhaps TRBD1 (6 bases). Deletions cut 0 bases from V and 8 bases from J, with 14 bases between. This CDR3 comprises 15 residues. Germline values: CDR1 LNHNV, CDR2 YYDKDF (reference sequence). The CDR3, as DNA: TGTGCCACCAGCAGAGAGGGGGCACCTTTGGAGCCCCAGCATTTT. Its translation: CATSREGAPLEPQHF.

V usage is TRBV6-6 and J usage is TRBJ1-1, with 9 bases that match TRBD1. V dropped 2 bases and J dropped 4; count of bases not matched to a gene: 11. CDR1 is MNHNY and CDR2 is SVGAGI in the germline V gene (reference sequence). The CDR3 covers 17 residues. The CDR3 here is CASSYEGDRVAGTEAFF. The CDR3 nucleotides are TGTGCCAGCAGTTACGAGGGGGACAGGGTGGCGGGCACTGAAGCTTTCTTT.

The chain couples TRBV4-3 to TRBJ2-2, with a tentative D call TRBD1 (6 bases). V was shortened by 1 base and J by 1 base, with 10 bases between the two germline ends. Looked up from germline, CDR1 is LGHNA and CDR2 is YSLEER. The CDR3 runs 16 residues. Here the CDR3 reads CASSQVMTGNTGELFF. In DNA, the CDR3 is TGCGCCAGCAGCCAAGTTATGACAGGGAACACCGGGGAGCTGTTTTTT.

In its sample, this clonotype was seen many times. CDR3 nucleotide sequence: TGTGCCAGCAGCTTAGCCGACTTAGCGGGAGTCTACGAGCAGTACTTC. Translation gives CASSLADLAGVYEQYF. The gene calls are TRBV7-2 and TRBJ2-7, with 9 bases fitting TRBD2. Germline V gene sequence: CDR1 SGHTA, CDR2 FQGNSA. The CDR3 spans 16 residues. The V gene end was trimmed by 0 bases and the J gene end by 3 bases; junction bases not matched to a gene: 6.